This T cell receptor beta chain emerged from a study of vaccination and CD4 T cells after COVID-19 (dated 2022 in TCRdb). Background for the entire study: Convalescent patients had a positive SARS-CoV-2 result on nasal swab PCR, and of these patients, nine had mild disease and one had severe disease. The convalescent cohort included six males and four females, with two Hispanic individuals, seven Caucasians, two Asians and one multiracial person. Participants got two doses of the Pfizer-BioNTech BNT162b2 vaccine (n=8) or two doses of the Moderna mRNA-1273 vaccine (n=2). Post-COVID blood samples from convalescent patients were collected a median of 101 days after diagnosis, with a range of roughly 30 to 161 days. Post-vaccine blood samples were taken a median of roughly 75 days after the second vaccine dose, with a range of roughly 13 to 250 days. The cultures were stimulated with overlapping spike peptide pools from SARS-CoV-2 and from the common cold coronaviruses HCoV-NL63, HCoV-OC43 and HCoV-229E. Control cultures used a CEFX viral epitope pool as positive control, an HIV-1 Nef peptide pool as negative control, or no peptide. The spike-specific CD4+ TCR repertoire was compared before and after mRNA vaccination in approximately ten COVID-19 convalescent patients and a handful of infection-naive healthy vaccine recipients.

There are 14 amino acids in the CDR3, from cysteine to phenylalanine inclusive. Only the CDR3 DNA stays, 42 bases, in frame from base 1. Trimming removed 6 bases from V and 4 bases from J, leaving 13 bases between the germline ends. What the treatment or condition label conveys for this sample: approximately 9-day PBMC culture with coronavirus spike peptide pools or control peptides (ViraFEST assay). The study used the ViraFEST assay, which expanded antigen-specific T cells with peptide pools and then identified expanded clonotypes by TCR sequencing. Positive SARS-CoV-2 PCR tests in the convalescent patients dated from March to December 2020, before Alpha, Beta and Delta variants emerged in the United States. Each well held roughly 2 million PBMCs cultured in IMDM containing about 5% human AB serum and around 10 IU/ml IL-2, with 8.5 to 10 ug/ml peptide pools added. On days 3 and 7, half of the culture medium was replaced with fresh IL-2-containing medium. After approximately eleven days of culture, CD4+ T cells were isolated by negative selection with the EasySep CD4+ T cell isolation kit. Ficoll-Paque Plus gradient centrifugation was used to isolate PBMCs from whole blood, and the isolated PBMCs were then either used fresh or cryopreserved at -140C. Culture conditions were generally each tested in triplicate wells.

Results the study describes overall, beyond this receptor: Only a relatively small number of convalescent patients were included in the study, and early timepoints following natural infection were not analyzed. Although the median number of SARS-CoV-2-reactive clonotypes went up from approximately 20 after infection to roughly 40 after vaccination, the increase was not significant. In convalescent patients, a median approximately 83% of post-vaccine SARS-CoV-2-reactive clones were detected only after vaccination, and vaccine-specific priming was suggested by this finding. Of the vaccine-specific clones in convalescent patients, 304 of 307, or nearly all, reacted only to SARS-CoV-2 spike and did not cross-react with common cold coronaviruses.

As for this clonotype: It lacks a known antigen. Per-nucleotide qualities are absent, and no much larger clonotype sits a single base away.

Libraries were prepared through PCR. DNA from cultured CD4+ T cells underwent TCR sequencing with the Oncomine TCR Beta short-read assay at the Johns Hopkins FTIC core. Genomic DNA was extracted from the cultured CD4+ T cells with the QIAamp micro DNA kit. Oncomine TCR Beta libraries from cultured CD4+ T cells were pooled with unique dual indexes and sequenced on an Illumina iSeq 100. The authors' analysis ran thus. Non-productive sequences were removed, and CDR3s not starting with C, not ending with F or W, or shorter than 7 amino acids were discarded. Antigen-specific clonotypes were identified with the MANAFEST web application by comparing peptide-stimulated wells with reference and other culture wells. An FDR below 0.05, an odds ratio above 5, and a productive frequency above 0.1% in at least two of three replicate wells were required for clones to be considered positive. Clonotypes that were significantly expanded in both SARS-CoV-2 spike wells and at least one common cold coronavirus spike condition were defined as cross-reactive. Levenshtein distances (stringdist) and unrooted phylogenetic trees (ape) in R version 3.6.1 were used to assess CDR3 homology. In TCRdb, the public reads were trimmed at Q25 with fastp and aligned with MiXCR, with productive beta chains retained. Under each unique CDR3 protein, matching rows form one entry showing the most common genes and DNA. TCRdb's processing, not the authors', yielded these V and J calls. For this sample the table gives fewer than 20,000 distinct CDR3 sequences, of which 56% were detected only once. The ten biggest clones cover approximately 8% of the sample.

Source material: CD4+ T cells from blood, cultured in vitro. Recombination connected TRBV12-3 or TRBV12-4 to TRBJ1-3, with the D gene not clear enough to name. The TCR was taken from a human donor who had recovered from COVID-19. The DNA sequence is TGTGCCAGCAGCTCGGGGTGGGTCGGAAACACCATATATTTT. Its protein is CASSSGWVGNTIYF.